One sample yielded the 5 T cell receptor beta chains listed below, sequenced in a study of blood T cell repertoires in COVID-19. Measured with immunoSEQ multiplex PCR; TCRdb has only the in-frame clones, and not every one. The sample includes around 120,000 clones, over 70% seen only once; the top ten take 2% to 2.5%. The sample consisted of peripheral blood. Source of these receptors: a man in his sixties or seventies with acute or convalescent COVID-19.

This clone has just a few counts. The chain carries TRBV19 and TRBJ1-1, with 7 nucleotides matching TRBD1. The length of the CDR3 is 15 residues. J was trimmed by 3 bases and V by 3 bases; bases with no gene match: 7. Germline V gene sequence: CDR1 LNHDA, CDR2 SQIVND (reference sequence). The CDR3 region has the DNA TGTGCCAGTAGTATTGGGACAGCGATTGACACTGAAGCTTTCTTT. Residues: CASSIGTAIDTEAFF.

The chain uses TRBV4-2 and TRBJ1-2; D is ambiguous. The CDR3 length is 15 residues. Germline V gene data show CDR1 as LGHNA and CDR2 as YNFKEQ. The V end was cut by 6 bases, the J end by 0 bases, with 14 bases between. The CDR3 loop is CASSLGDGTNYGYTF. The CDR3 region has the DNA TGTGCCAGCAGTCTCGGAGACGGGACTAACTATGGCTACACCTTC.

The V gene is TRBV11-3, the J gene TRBJ1-2, with a possible D match to TRBD1 (5 bases). The length of the CDR3 is 13 residues. Deletions cut 1 base from V and 7 bases from J, with 10 bases between. Looked up from germline, CDR1 is SGHNT and CDR2 is YENEEA. CDR3 bases: TGTGCCAGCAGCTTAGCGGCGGGGGTTGGCTACACCTTC. It specifies CASSLAAGVGYTF.

The chain recombines TRBV2 with TRBJ2-3; no clear D. The V gene lost 6 bases and the J gene lost 2 bases, with 6 bases spanning the gap. Germline CDR1 and CDR2: SNHLY and FYNNEI. This CDR3 is built from 12 residues. The CDR3: CASSAYTDTQYF. CDR3 DNA sequence: TGTGCCAGCAGCGCCTACACAGATACGCAGTATTTT.

The chain combines TRBV7-2 with TRBJ1-1; D not resolved. The CDR3 extends over 14 amino acids. From germline, CDR1 is SGHTA and CDR2 FQGNSA. Trimming pared 0 bases from V and 8 bases from J, leaving 13 bases between. CDR3 in DNA: TGTGCCAGCAGCTTAGCGAGGGAGGCTCGGGAAGCTTTCTTT. This gives the protein CASSLAREAREAFF.